This T cell receptor (beta chain) was sequenced during a study of blood T cell repertoires in COVID-19. At the level of the study: Sites in the United States, Italy and Spain provided acute and convalescent COVID-19 samples. T cells, B-cell-depleted T cells, or PBMCs provided the cDNA or gDNA that served as material.

CDR3 length equals 17 residues. V was clipped by 5 bases and J by 1 base; unmatched bases: 12. Germline lookup yields CDR1 LNHNV and CDR2 YYDKDF (reference sequence). Generated by immunoSEQ multiplex PCR, the TCRdb table keeps only in-frame clones and is missing some. The repertoire consists of some 150,000 clones, with around 80% occurring once and the leading ten covering about 4%. The sample holds a few counts of this clone. This receptor was obtained from a woman in her fifties or sixties in a cohort exposed to, infected with or recovered from COVID-19 (not recorded which). Sequenced: PBMCs or T cells enriched from blood (not recorded which). V is TRBV15 and J is TRBJ2-3; the match to TRBD2 covers 7 bases. Here the CDR3 DNA reads TGTGCCACCAGCCGAGGGACTAAGATTGGTCGCACAGATACGCAGTATTTT. The encoded protein is CATSRGTKIGRTDTQYF. Looking up the rest from reference TRBV15 and TRBJ2-3 gives the full variable domain: DAMVIQNPRYQVTQFGKPVTLSCSQTLNHNVMYWYQQKSSQAPKLLFHYYDKDFNNEADTPDNFQSRRPNTSFCFLDIRSPGLGDTAMYLCATSRGTKIGRTDTQYFGPGTRLTVL.